These T cell receptor beta chains were read from a single sample in a study of blood T cell repertoires in COVID-19. TCRdb's table, derived via immunoSEQ multiplex PCR, lists solely in-frame clones and lacks some. Counted here are some 120,000 clones, around nine tenths occurring once; the ten biggest clones make up 0.95% to 1.5%. The sequenced sample was peripheral blood. Every receptor here comes from an elderly woman with acute or convalescent COVID-19. The CDR3 runs from the conserved cysteine through the conserved F or W. Each record gives: V gene, clone size, J gene, D gene, CDR3 DNA, CDR3 protein. The D gene is left open where the match is weak. Some rows mark clone size as missing; the rest say once, few, many or name a class of expanded clone.

>TRBV5-4|once|TRBJ2-5|TRBD1
TGTGCCAGCAGCGGTCCGGGACAGGGGTCAGGTGGGACCCAGTACTTC
CASSGPGQGSGGTQYF
>TRBV5-1|NA|TRBJ1-6|NA
TGCGCCAGCAGCCTAGACAGTGCCTATAATTCACCCCTCCACTTT
CASSLDSAYNSPLHF
>TRBV6-5|NA|TRBJ2-5|TRBD2
TGTGCCAGCAGGACCGGGGGGATCCAAGAGACCCAGTACTTC
CASRTGGIQETQYF
>TRBV11-1|NA|TRBJ2-7|TRBD1
TGTGCCAGCAGATTCACCGGGACAGCGTCCTACGAGCAGTACTTC
CASRFTGTASYEQYF
>TRBV5-6|NA|TRBJ1-2|NA
TGTGCCAGCAGCGGGGGGGACGGCTATGGCTACACCTTC
CASSGGDGYGYTF
>TRBV7-9|NA|TRBJ2-3|TRBD1
TGTGCCAGCAGCTTGACAGGGGGGGCAGATACGCAGTATTTT
CASSLTGGADTQYF
>TRBV3-1/TRBV3-2|NA|TRBJ1-2|NA
TGTGCCAGCAGCCAAGATCTACAGCCTAACTATGGCTACACCTTC
CASSQDLQPNYGYTF
>TRBV5-1|NA|TRBJ2-7|NA
TGCGCCAGCAGCTCGACACCATACGAGCAGTACTTC
CASSSTPYEQYF
>TRBV10-3|NA|TRBJ1-1|TRBD1
TGTGCCATCAGTGATGGATCGAGGACAGGGGGATTCGGAACTGAAGCTTTCTTT
CAISDGSRTGGFGTEAFF
>TRBV5-1|NA|TRBJ2-7|NA
TGCGCCAGCAGCCCCTCACAGGGCTACGAGCAGTACTTC
CASSPSQGYEQYF